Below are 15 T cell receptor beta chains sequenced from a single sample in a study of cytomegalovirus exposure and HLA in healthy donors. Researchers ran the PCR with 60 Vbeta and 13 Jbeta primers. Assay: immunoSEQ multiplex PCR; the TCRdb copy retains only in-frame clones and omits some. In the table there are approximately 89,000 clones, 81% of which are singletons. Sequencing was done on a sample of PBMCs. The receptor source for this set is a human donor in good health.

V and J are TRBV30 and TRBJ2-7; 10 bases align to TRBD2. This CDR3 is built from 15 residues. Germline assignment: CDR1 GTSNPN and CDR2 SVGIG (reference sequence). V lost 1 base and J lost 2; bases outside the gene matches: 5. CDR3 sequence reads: CAWSERGGRPYEQYF. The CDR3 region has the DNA TGTGCCTGGAGTGAGCGGGGGGGCCGGCCCTACGAGCAGTACTTC. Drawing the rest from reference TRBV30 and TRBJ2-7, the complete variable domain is SQTIHQWPATLVQPVGSPLSLECTVEGTSNPNLYWYRQAAGRGLQLLFYSVGIGQISSEVPQNLSASRPQDRQFILSSKKLLLSDSGFYLCAWSERGGRPYEQYFGPGTRLTVT.

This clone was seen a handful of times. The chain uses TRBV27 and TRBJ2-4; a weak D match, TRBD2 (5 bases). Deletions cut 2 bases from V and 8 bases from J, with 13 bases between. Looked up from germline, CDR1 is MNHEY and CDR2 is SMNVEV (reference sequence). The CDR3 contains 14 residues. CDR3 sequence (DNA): TGTGCCAGCAGTTTAGGACCCTCCGGGGACATTCAGTACTTC. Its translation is CASSLGPSGDIQYF.

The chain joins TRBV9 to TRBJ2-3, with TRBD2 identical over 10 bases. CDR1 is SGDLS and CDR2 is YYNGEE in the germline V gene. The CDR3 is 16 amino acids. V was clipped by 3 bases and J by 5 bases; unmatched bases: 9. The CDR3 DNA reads TGTGCCAGCAGCGCGCTCCTAGCGGGGGAAATAGATACGCAGTATTTT. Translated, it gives CASSALLAGEIDTQYF.

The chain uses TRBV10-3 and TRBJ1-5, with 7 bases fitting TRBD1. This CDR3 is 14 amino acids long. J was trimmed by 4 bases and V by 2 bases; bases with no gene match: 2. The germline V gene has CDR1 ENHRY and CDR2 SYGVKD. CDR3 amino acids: CAISEDRVNQPQHF. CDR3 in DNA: TGTGCCATCAGTGAGGACAGGGTAAATCAGCCCCAGCATTTT.

The CDR3 is CASTQRTGTGGELFF. The DNA for the CDR3 is TGTGCCAGCACCCAGCGGACAGGGACGGGCGGGGAGCTGTTTTTT. The rearrangement uses TRBV2 and TRBJ2-2; 8 bases are shared with TRBD1. The CDR3 spans 15 residues. Germline V CDR1 and CDR2: SNHLY, FYNNEI. Unmatched junction bases numbered 11, after V lost 7 bases and J lost 7 bases.

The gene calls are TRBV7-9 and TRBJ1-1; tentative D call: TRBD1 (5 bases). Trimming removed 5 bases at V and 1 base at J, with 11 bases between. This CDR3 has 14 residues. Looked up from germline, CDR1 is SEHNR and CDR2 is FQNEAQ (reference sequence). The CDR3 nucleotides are TGTGCCAGCAGCCCTGCGGGGGGGAACACTGAAGCTTTCTTT. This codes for CASSPAGGNTEAFF.

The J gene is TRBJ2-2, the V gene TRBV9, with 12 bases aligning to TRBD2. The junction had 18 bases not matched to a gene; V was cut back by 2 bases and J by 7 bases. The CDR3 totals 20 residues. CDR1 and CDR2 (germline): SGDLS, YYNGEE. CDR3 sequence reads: CASSVQPILSSGGASGELFF. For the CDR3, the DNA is TGTGCCAGCAGCGTCCAACCTATCCTCTCTAGCGGGGGGGCGAGCGGGGAGCTGTTTTTT.

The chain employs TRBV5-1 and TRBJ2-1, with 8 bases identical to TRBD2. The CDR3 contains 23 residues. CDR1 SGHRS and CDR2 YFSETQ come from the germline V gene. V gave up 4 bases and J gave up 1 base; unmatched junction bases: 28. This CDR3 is CASSRTQRSGTRGSRLSYNEQFF. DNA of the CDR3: TGCGCCAGCAGCCGAACCCAGAGATCCGGGACTAGGGGATCTAGGCTATCCTACAATGAGCAGTTCTTC.

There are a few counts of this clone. Here the CDR3 reads CASSPLLQATDTQYF. CDR3 DNA: TGTGCCAGCAGCCCCCTCCTACAGGCGACAGATACGCAGTATTTT. The J gene is TRBJ2-3, the V gene TRBV7-9, with a weak D call TRBD1 (5 bases). The germline CDR1 and CDR2 sequences are SEHNR and FQNEAQ (reference sequence). The ends were cut back, 5 bases at V and 3 bases at J, with 15 bases in the middle. The CDR3 contains 15 residues.

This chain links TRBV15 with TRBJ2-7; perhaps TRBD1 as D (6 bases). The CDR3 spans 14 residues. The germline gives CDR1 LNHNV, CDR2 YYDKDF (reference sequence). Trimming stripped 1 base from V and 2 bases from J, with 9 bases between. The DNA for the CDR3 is TGTGCCACCAGCAGAGTGGACAGACCCTACGAGCAGTACTTC. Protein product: CATSRVDRPYEQYF.

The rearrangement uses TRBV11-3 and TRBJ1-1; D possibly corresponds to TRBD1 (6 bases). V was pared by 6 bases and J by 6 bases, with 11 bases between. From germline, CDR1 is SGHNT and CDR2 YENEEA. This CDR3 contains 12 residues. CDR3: CASSRGGAEAFF. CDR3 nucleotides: TGTGCCAGCAGTCGGGGGGGCGCTGAAGCTTTCTTT.

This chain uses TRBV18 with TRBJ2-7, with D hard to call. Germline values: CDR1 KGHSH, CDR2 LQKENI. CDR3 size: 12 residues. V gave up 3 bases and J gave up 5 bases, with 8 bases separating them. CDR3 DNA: TGTGCCAGCTCACCCCTTGACAACGAGCAGTACTTC. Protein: CASSPLDNEQYF.

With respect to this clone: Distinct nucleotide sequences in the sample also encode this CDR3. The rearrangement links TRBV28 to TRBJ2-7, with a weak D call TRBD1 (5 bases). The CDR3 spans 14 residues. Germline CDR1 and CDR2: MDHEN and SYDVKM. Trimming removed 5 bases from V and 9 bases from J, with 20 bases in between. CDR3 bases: TGTGCCAGCAGTCCCCAAGTTCCCCCCAGGGTGCAGTACTTC. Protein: CASSPQVPPRVQYF.

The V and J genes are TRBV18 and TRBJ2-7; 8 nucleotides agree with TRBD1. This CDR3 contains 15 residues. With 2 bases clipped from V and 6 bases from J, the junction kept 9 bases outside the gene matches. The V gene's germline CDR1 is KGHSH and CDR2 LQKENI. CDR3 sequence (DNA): TGTGCCAGCTCACCAGACAGGGGACTGAAAACCGAGCAGTACTTC. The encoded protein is CASSPDRGLKTEQYF.

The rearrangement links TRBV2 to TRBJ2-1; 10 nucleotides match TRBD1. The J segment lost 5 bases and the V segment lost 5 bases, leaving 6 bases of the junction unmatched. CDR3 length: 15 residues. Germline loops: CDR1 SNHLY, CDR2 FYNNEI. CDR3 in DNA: TGTGCCAGCAGTCGGTGGGACAGGGGTAACAATGAGCAGTTCTTC. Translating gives CASSRWDRGNNEQFF.